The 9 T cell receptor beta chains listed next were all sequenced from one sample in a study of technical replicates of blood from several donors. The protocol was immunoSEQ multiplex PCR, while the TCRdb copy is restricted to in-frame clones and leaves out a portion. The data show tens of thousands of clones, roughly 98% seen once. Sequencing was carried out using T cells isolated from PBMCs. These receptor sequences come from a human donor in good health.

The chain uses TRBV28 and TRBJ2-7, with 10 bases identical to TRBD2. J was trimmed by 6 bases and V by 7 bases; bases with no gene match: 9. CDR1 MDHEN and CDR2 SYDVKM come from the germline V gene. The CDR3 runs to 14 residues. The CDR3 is CASTPAGGPSEQYF. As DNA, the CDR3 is TGTGCCAGCACCCCAGCGGGAGGGCCTTCCGAGCAGTACTTC.

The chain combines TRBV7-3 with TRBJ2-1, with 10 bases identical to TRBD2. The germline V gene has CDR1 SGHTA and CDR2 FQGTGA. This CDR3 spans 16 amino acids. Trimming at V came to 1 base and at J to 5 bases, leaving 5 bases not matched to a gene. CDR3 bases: TGTGCCAGCAGCTTAAGAGTAGCGGGGGGTGACAATGAGCAGTTCTTC. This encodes CASSLRVAGGDNEQFF.

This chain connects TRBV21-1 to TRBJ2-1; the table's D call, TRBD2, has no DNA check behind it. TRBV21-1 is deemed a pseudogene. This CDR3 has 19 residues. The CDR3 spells CASSKALGGLSESYNEQFF. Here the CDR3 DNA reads TGTGCCAGCAGCAAAGCGCTAGGAGGACTATCCGAATCCTACAATGAGCAGTTCTTC.

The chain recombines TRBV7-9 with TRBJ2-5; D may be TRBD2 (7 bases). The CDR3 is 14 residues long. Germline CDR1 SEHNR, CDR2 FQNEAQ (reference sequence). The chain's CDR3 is CAGGDGTIQETQYF. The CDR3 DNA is TGTGCGGGAGGGGACGGGACAATCCAAGAGACCCAGTACTTC.

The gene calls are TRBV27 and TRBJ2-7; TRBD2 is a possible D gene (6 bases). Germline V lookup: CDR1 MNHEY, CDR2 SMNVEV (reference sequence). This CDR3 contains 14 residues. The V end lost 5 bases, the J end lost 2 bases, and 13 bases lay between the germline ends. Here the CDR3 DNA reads TGTGCCAGCAGTGTAAGCGGGCCTACCTACGAGCAGTACTTC. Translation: CASSVSGPTYEQYF.

The CDR3 reads CASSSGLSSYNEQFF. The DNA of the CDR3 is TGTGCCAGCAGCTCCGGACTTAGCTCCTACAATGAGCAGTTCTTC. The chain carries TRBV7-6 and TRBJ2-1, with D tentatively TRBD2 (5 bases). Germline-derived CDR1 and CDR2 are SGHVS and FNYEAQ. The CDR3 loop spans 15 amino acids. V lost 4 bases and J 0 bases, leaving 10 bases between the germline ends.

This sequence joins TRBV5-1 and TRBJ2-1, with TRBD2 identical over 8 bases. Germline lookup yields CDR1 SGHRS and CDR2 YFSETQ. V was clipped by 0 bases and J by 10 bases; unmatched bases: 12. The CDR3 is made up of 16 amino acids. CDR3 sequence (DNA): TGCGCCAGCAGCTTGGACGGGTCGGGGGGGCTTCAGGAGCAGTTCTTC. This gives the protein CASSLDGSGGLQEQFF.

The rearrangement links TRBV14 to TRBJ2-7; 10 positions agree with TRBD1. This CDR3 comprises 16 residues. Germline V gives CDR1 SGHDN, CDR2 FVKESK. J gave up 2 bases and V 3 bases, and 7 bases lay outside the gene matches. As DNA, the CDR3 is TGTGCCAGCAGCCAGCCCACCGGGACAGGGGCCTACGAGCAGTACTTC. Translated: CASSQPTGTGAYEQYF.

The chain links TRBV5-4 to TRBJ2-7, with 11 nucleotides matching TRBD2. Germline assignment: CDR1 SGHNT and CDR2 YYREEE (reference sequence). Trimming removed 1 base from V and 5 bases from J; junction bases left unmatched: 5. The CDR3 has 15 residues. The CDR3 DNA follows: TGTGCCAGCAGCTTGCTGGAGACTAGCGGGGACGAGCAGTACTTC. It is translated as CASSLLETSGDEQYF.